The 15 T cell receptor beta chains listed next were all sequenced from one sample in a study of T cell changes during pregnancy in multiple sclerosis. Method: immunoSEQ multiplex PCR; TCRdb's copy keeps in-frame clones and lacks some. The data show over 30,000 clones, around nine tenths seen once. The sample was CD8+ T cells from peripheral blood mononuclear cells, taken in the third trimester of pregnancy. The receptors here all came from a female donor with multiple sclerosis, enrolled in a pregnancy study.

This clone showed up just a few times. J is TRBJ2-3 and V is TRBV6-4; the match to TRBD1 covers 7 bases. Trimming removed 3 bases from V and 2 bases from J; junction bases left unmatched: 2. Germline V lookup: CDR1 MRHNA, CDR2 SNTAGT. The CDR3 runs 14 residues. CDR3 nucleotide sequence: TGTGCCAGCAGTGAAGGGACAGACACAGATACGCAGTATTTT. Amino acids: CASSEGTDTDTQYF.

This chain connects TRBV10-2 to TRBJ2-7, with D possibly matching TRBD1 (5 bases). CDR1 and CDR2 from the germline V gene are WSHSY and SAAADI. CDR3 length equals 15 residues. Trimming shortened V by 0 bases and J by 2 bases, and 11 bases separated the two germline ends. CDR3 sequence (DNA): TGCGCCAGCAGTGAGTCGAACAGGTTCCCCTACGAGCAGTACTTC. Its translation is CASSESNRFPYEQYF.

The chain combines TRBV15 with TRBJ2-1; 11 positions agree with TRBD2. Germline-derived CDR1 and CDR2 are LNHNV and YYDKDF (reference sequence). Trimming took 4 bases from V and 5 from J; bases not matched to a gene: 10. The CDR3 loop spans 17 amino acids. Here the CDR3 DNA reads TGTGCCACCAGCACCCCGGAGACTAGCGGGGCGGACAATGAGCAGTTCTTC. It translates to CATSTPETSGADNEQFF.

V gene TRBV9 combines with J gene TRBJ1-2, with 9 bases aligning to TRBD1. Looked up from germline, CDR1 is SGDLS and CDR2 is YYNGEE. This CDR3 is 19 amino acids long. Trimming cost V 0 bases and J 0 bases; bases outside gene matches: 12. CDR3 DNA sequence: TGTGCCAGCAGCGTAGAACCAAGGGGGGGACAGGGAACTAACTATGGCTACACCTTC. Translation gives CASSVEPRGGQGTNYGYTF. Combining the CDR3 with reference TRBV9 and TRBJ1-2 gives the whole variable domain DSGVTQTPKHLITATGQRVTLRCSPRSGDLSVYWYQQSLDQGLQFLIQYYNGEERAKGNILERFSAQQFPDLHSELNLSSLELGDSALYFCASSVEPRGGQGTNYGYTFGSGTRLTVV.

V gene TRBV9 combines with J gene TRBJ2-3; D might be TRBD2 (5 bases). This CDR3 is 15 amino acids long. The germline V gene has CDR1 SGDLS and CDR2 YYNGEE. V shed 0 bases and J shed 0 bases, with 8 bases lying between them. CDR3 loop: CASSVEGVSTDTQYF. The CDR3 bases are TGTGCCAGCAGCGTAGAGGGAGTGAGCACAGATACGCAGTATTTT.

The rearrangement uses TRBV5-1 and TRBJ2-7; 13 nucleotides match TRBD2. The CDR3 loop spans 14 amino acids. Germline CDR1 reads SGHRS; CDR2 reads YFSETQ. Trimming at V came to 6 bases and at J to 5 bases, leaving 5 bases not matched to a gene. The CDR3 nucleotides are TGCGCCAGCACCCCGGGACTAGCGGGGAACGAGCAGTACTTC. Its protein is CASTPGLAGNEQYF.

DNA of the CDR3: TGTGCCAGCAGCGACCCGGGACAGCCCTCGCTTGAAGCTTTCTTT. Its translation: CASSDPGQPSLEAFF. V gene TRBV7-9 combines with J gene TRBJ1-1, with 7 bases that match TRBD1. Germline CDR1 is SEHNR and CDR2 is FQNEAQ (reference sequence). V was clipped by 5 bases and J by 7 bases; unmatched bases: 13. This CDR3 region has 15 residues.

The chain is built from TRBV5-8 and TRBJ2-7; D is unclear. The CDR3 covers 15 residues. Germline V gene data show CDR1 as SGHTS and CDR2 as YDEGEE. V lost 4 bases to trimming and J lost 3 bases, with 17 bases between them. This chain's CDR3 is CASSPDFRQGYEQYF. The CDR3 DNA reads TGTGCCAGCAGCCCGGATTTCCGACAAGGCTACGAGCAGTACTTC.

The V gene is TRBV29-1, the J gene TRBJ1-1, with D perhaps matching TRBD1 (6 bases). The CDR3 is made up of 11 amino acids. In germline, CDR1 is SQVTM, CDR2 ANQGSEA. V lost 4 bases to trimming and J lost 10 bases, with 13 bases between them. Written as DNA, the CDR3 is TGCAGCGTTGGTTCGGGGGGGGCAGCTTTCTTT. Its translation is CSVGSGGAAFF.

This chain joins TRBV11-2 and TRBJ1-2; 7 nucleotides align to TRBD1. Germline V gene sequence: CDR1 SGHAT, CDR2 FQNNGV. The V and J ends lost 4 bases and 14 bases, in that order; junction bases with no gene match: 7. The CDR3 loop spans 11 amino acids. DNA for the CDR3: TGTGCCAGCAGCTCACAGGGGCCCCTGACCTTC. Residues: CASSSQGPLTF. The variable domain in full, completed from reference TRBV11-2 and TRBJ1-2, reads EAGVAQSPRYKIIEKRQSVAFWCNPISGHATLYWYQQILGQGPKLLIQFQNNGVVDDSQLPKDRFSAERLKGVDSTLKIQPAKLEDSAVYLCASSSQGPLTFGSGTRLTVV.

The chain recombines TRBV9 with TRBJ2-2; 9 nucleotides line up with TRBD1. CDR1 SGDLS and CDR2 YYNGEE come from the germline V gene. Trimming took 2 bases from V and 6 from J; bases not matched to a gene: 8. The CDR3 runs 16 residues. As DNA, the CDR3 is TGTGCCAGCAGCGTGCCGCGGACAGGGGAATCCGGGGAGCTGTTTTTT. Its translation is CASSVPRTGESGELFF.

The chain has TRBV30 and TRBJ1-2; possibly TRBD1 for D (5 bases). This CDR3 spans 15 amino acids. With 4 bases removed from V and 0 bases from J, the gap between germline ends came to 15 bases. From germline, CDR1 is GTSNPN and CDR2 SVGIG (reference sequence). This chain's CDR3 is CAWIPSRVANYGYTF. The CDR3 coding sequence is TGTGCCTGGATTCCATCCAGGGTCGCTAACTATGGCTACACCTTC.

A note on this clone: Germline and junction disagree at one end, which may indicate a read error. V is TRBV7-9 and J is TRBJ1-3; D is possibly TRBD1 (5 bases). Per germline, CDR1 SEHNR and CDR2 FQNEAQ (reference sequence). The CDR3 contains 11 residues. CDR3 sequence (DNA): TGTGCCAGCAGCTTAGTGACGGGGGAGGTTTTT. Amino acids: CASSLVTGEVF. Complete variable domain (other parts from reference TRBV7-9 and TRBJ1-3): DTGVSQNPRHKITKRGQNVTFRCDPISEHNRLYWYRQTLGQGPEFLTYFQNEAQLEKSRLLSDRFSAERPKGSFSTLEIQRTEQGDSAMYLCASSLVTGEVFGEGSWLTVV.

CDR3 DNA: TGTGCCAGCAGCGTAATGGGGGGGGATACGCAGTATTTT. Translating gives CASSVMGGDTQYF. This chain joins TRBV9 and TRBJ2-3, with 7 positions matching TRBD2. The CDR3 has 13 residues. V dropped 1 base and J dropped 6; count of bases not matched to a gene: 2. Germline-derived CDR1 and CDR2 are SGDLS and YYNGEE.

The J gene is TRBJ1-2, the V gene TRBV4-3; no firm D call. The CDR3 loop spans 15 amino acids. Germline CDR1 and CDR2: LGHNA and YSLEER. Trimming removed 1 base at V and 7 bases at J, with 16 bases between. The CDR3 here is CASSQGQDGVGGYTF. As DNA, the CDR3 is TGCGCCAGCAGCCAAGGTCAGGACGGGGTAGGTGGCTACACCTTC.